The 16 T cell receptor beta chains presented below share a single source sample, sequenced in a study of patients and donors after allogeneic stem cell transplantation. TCRdb passed the RT-PCR reads through MiXCR, listing each CDR3 protein once. The data contain 70,000 or so distinct CDR3 sequences, about 30% of them singletons. Specimen: blood, either unsorted or a sorted T cell fraction (not recorded which). The source is a human donor who was either an allogeneic HSCT recipient or a stem cell or donor lymphocyte infusion donor (not recorded which). It is not recorded whose cells these are; they may come from a transplant donor.

V and J are TRBV21-1 and TRBJ1-1; whether TRBD1, the table's D call, matches the DNA was not checked. TRBV21-1 is deemed a pseudogene. The CDR3 extends over 16 amino acids. CDR3 residues: CASSKDRDRGEWLAFF. CDR3 coding DNA: TGTGCCAGCAGCAAAGATCGAGACAGGGGGGAATGGTTGGCTTTCTTT.

For this clonotype: A read error may explain this, as a much larger clone is one base away. This chain joins TRBV30 and TRBJ2-1, with a weak D call TRBD1 (5 bases). V was clipped by 0 bases and J by 9 bases, with 15 bases between them. The V gene's germline CDR1 is GTSNPN and CDR2 SVGIG (reference sequence). CDR3 length: 14 residues. The CDR3 sequence: CAWSVQGVASEQFF. CDR3 DNA: TGTGCCTGGAGTGTACAAGGGGTGGCTAGTGAGCAGTTCTTC.

CDR3 loop: CASSLGQGVGFEQYF. DNA for the CDR3: TGTGCCAGCAGTCTTGGGCAGGGGGTAGGGTTCGAGCAGTACTTC. The V and J genes are TRBV12-3 or TRBV12-4 and TRBJ2-7, with 7 bases matching TRBD1. With 5 bases clipped from V and 6 bases from J, the junction kept 13 bases outside the gene matches. CDR3 length equals 15 residues.

V gene TRBV10-3 combines with J gene TRBJ2-1; 13 bases are a match to TRBD2. The CDR3 is 15 amino acids. The V gene end was trimmed by 8 bases and the J gene end by 6 bases; junction bases not matched to a gene: 7. Per the germline V gene, CDR1 is ENHRY and CDR2 is SYGVKD. The CDR3, as DNA: TGTGCCATCGACAGGGGGACTAGCGGGATCAATGAGCAGTTCTTC. Translated, it gives CAIDRGTSGINEQFF.

J is TRBJ1-2 and V is TRBV20-1; no definite D call. Trimming removed 6 bases from V and 8 bases from J, with 19 bases in between. This CDR3 is built from 13 residues. Germline V lookup: CDR1 DFQATT, CDR2 SNEGSKA (reference sequence). As DNA, the CDR3 is TGCAGTGCCCCCCGTAGGGCAGGCGGAGGCTACACCTTC. This encodes CSAPRRAGGGYTF.

The chain recombines TRBV4-1 with TRBJ1-1; D gene uncertain. Germline assignment: CDR1 MGHRA and CDR2 YSYEKL. The CDR3 consists of 11 residues. Trimming left V 0 bases short and J 10 bases short, with 6 bases between. The CDR3, as DNA: TGCGCCAGCAGCCAAGAAAGAAGAGCTTTCTTT. This gives the protein CASSQERRAFF.

This sequence joins TRBV7-9 and TRBJ2-3, with D unresolved. V was trimmed by 6 bases and J by 4 bases, leaving 20 bases between them. This CDR3 comprises 16 residues. Germline V lookup: CDR1 SEHNR, CDR2 FQNEAQ (reference sequence). As DNA, the CDR3 is TGTGCCAGCAGTCGTTTCGACCAACCGACCGCAGATACGCAGTATTTT. Protein: CASSRFDQPTADTQYF.

This clonotype was seen more than once but under ten times. This sequence joins TRBV7-9 and TRBJ1-1; a weak D match, TRBD1 (5 bases). Trimming shortened V by 0 bases and J by 4 bases, and 12 bases separated the two germline ends. The germline V gene has CDR1 SEHNR and CDR2 FQNEAQ (reference sequence). The CDR3 contains 15 residues. As DNA, the CDR3 is TGTGCCAGCAGCTTAGCCGGGGGTTCCGGCACTGAAGCTTTCTTT. The encoded protein is CASSLAGGSGTEAFF.

The CDR3 sequence: CASSFIGQGAKEAFF. The CDR3 DNA reads as TGTGCCAGCAGTTTTATTGGGCAGGGGGCTAAAGAAGCTTTCTTT. The genes are TRBV27 and TRBJ1-1, with TRBD1 matching over 8 bases. The CDR3 sequence is 15 residues long. Germline assignment: CDR1 MNHEY and CDR2 SMNVEV (reference sequence). V dropped 3 bases and J dropped 8; count of bases not matched to a gene: 11.

This clonotype was detected a few times. The chain is built from TRBV7-2 and TRBJ2-5; a weak D match, TRBD2 (5 bases). The V gene lost 4 bases and the J gene lost 0 bases, with 21 bases spanning the gap. This CDR3 is 18 amino acids long. Germline-derived CDR1 and CDR2 are SGHTA and FQGNSA. The CDR3 sequence: CASSSHLKAKRYQETQYF. For the CDR3, the DNA is TGTGCCAGCAGCTCCCATTTGAAGGCGAAGCGGTACCAAGAGACCCAGTACTTC.

This sequence joins TRBV20-1 and TRBJ2-3; D gene unclear. Germline CDR1 reads DFQATT; CDR2 reads SNEGSKA (reference sequence). V was cut by 2 bases and J by 0 bases, with 9 bases left in between. The CDR3 has 14 residues. The CDR3 bases are TGCAGTGCTAGAATGCCCACTAGCACAGATACGCAGTATTTT. This gives the protein CSARMPTSTDTQYF.

The J gene is TRBJ2-1, the V gene TRBV2; D is possibly TRBD2 (5 bases). Germline assignment: CDR1 SNHLY and CDR2 FYNNEI. The CDR3 is 13 amino acids. V gave up 4 bases and J gave up 5 bases, with 9 bases separating them. The CDR3 spells CASSADYHNEQFF. In DNA form, the CDR3 reads TGTGCCAGCAGTGCCGACTACCACAATGAGCAGTTCTTC.

Ten or more counts support this clonotype. The chain has TRBV15 and TRBJ2-5; 8 bases fit TRBD1. Germline lookup yields CDR1 LNHNV and CDR2 YYDKDF (reference sequence). V dropped 5 bases and J dropped 4; count of bases not matched to a gene: 15. This CDR3 spans 17 amino acids. The CDR3 is CATSGGTDTGGGETQYF. In DNA, the CDR3 is TGTGCCACCAGCGGAGGGACTGACACAGGGGGTGGAGAGACCCAGTACTTC.

In its sample, this clonotype was seen a few times. V usage is TRBV11-2 and J usage is TRBJ1-4; the match to TRBD1 covers 10 bases. The V gene end was trimmed by 5 bases and the J gene end by 7 bases; junction bases not matched to a gene: 10. This CDR3 comprises 16 residues. Germline-derived CDR1 and CDR2 are SGHAT and FQNNGV. The CDR3 DNA reads TGTGCCAGCAGCGTGACCCCGCGGGACAGGGGTGAAAAACTGTTTTTT. Translated: CASSVTPRDRGEKLFF.

The V call is TRBV12-3 or TRBV12-4, the J call TRBJ2-7; D could derive from TRBD1 or TRBD2 (6 bases each). Trimming removed 8 bases from V and 1 base from J, with 15 bases in between. The CDR3 is made up of 14 amino acids. The CDR3 nucleotides read TGTGCCAGCCAACCCCGGGGGCCTTCCTACGAGCAGTACTTC. It codes for CASQPRGPSYEQYF.

This clonotype came up a few times. The gene calls are TRBV12-3 or TRBV12-4 and TRBJ1-4; 7 bases agree with TRBD1. The junction had 9 bases not matched to a gene; V was cut back by 7 bases and J by 7 bases. The CDR3 is 14 residues long. The CDR3, as DNA: TGTGCCAGCACCCCAGACAGGGCGGGTGAAAAACTGTTTTTT. Residues: CASTPDRAGEKLFF.